The clone carrying this TCR beta chain showed up just a few times. Primers for the PCR totalled 60 Vbeta and 13 Jbeta. Sequencing was performed with immunoSEQ multiplex PCR; in TCRdb, only in-frame clones are kept and a portion is missing. This sample has around 40,000 clones; 55% to 75% occur once, and the top ten carry around 18%. The sample comes from a study of cytomegalovirus exposure and HLA in healthy donors. The ends were cut back, 6 bases at V and 3 bases at J, with 8 bases in the middle. This CDR3 contains 12 residues. Germline V gene sequence: CDR1 SNHLY, CDR2 FYNNEI. The origin of this receptor is a man in his fifties or sixties in good health and CMV-seropositive. Specimen: PBMCs. The chain is built from TRBV2 and TRBJ1-1; maybe TRBD1 (6 bases). As DNA, the CDR3 is TGTGCCAGCAGGGACAGATACACTGAAGCTTTCTTT. Its protein product is CASRDRYTEAFF.